These 12 T cell receptor beta chains share one sample of origin, sequenced in a study of T-cell memory formation after mild COVID-19. In TCRdb, the 5' RACE reads were re-called with MiXCR into one record per CDR3 protein. The profile shows 120,000 to 150,000 distinct CDR3 sequences, around 21% of them singletons. The sample taken for sequencing was PBMCs or a T cell subset sorted from them (not recorded which). These TCRs come from an adult woman who had mild COVID-19 (a few samples of this study predate the infection). Cell type and time point are not known.

The V gene is TRBV5-4, the J gene TRBJ2-7; 9 bases match TRBD2. The length of the CDR3 is 15 residues. After removal of 5 bases from V and 2 bases from J, the junction contained 8 bases not matched to a gene. Germline loops: CDR1 SGHNT, CDR2 YYREEE (reference sequence). The CDR3 bases are TGTGCCAGCAGGGTGAGCGGGAGGCCCACCTACGAGCAGTACTTC. It translates to CASRVSGRPTYEQYF.

The V gene is TRBV12-3 or TRBV12-4, the J gene TRBJ2-7, with D maybe TRBD2 (6 bases). Trimming took 4 bases from V and 1 from J, leaving 17 bases between them. The CDR3 runs 16 residues. In DNA form, the CDR3 reads TGTGCCAGCAGTTCCTCAAGCGGAGGAGGGTCCTACGAGCAGTACTTC. It specifies CASSSSSGGGSYEQYF.

V is TRBV2 and J is TRBJ2-1; D is ambiguous. Trimming left V 4 bases short and J 2 bases short, with 12 bases between. This CDR3 region has 15 residues. Per germline, CDR1 SNHLY and CDR2 FYNNEI. The CDR3: CASSAPRAAYNEQFF. The CDR3 nucleotides read TGTGCCAGCAGTGCCCCCAGAGCAGCCTACAATGAGCAGTTCTTC.

This clonotype showed up just once. The DNA of the CDR3 is TGTGCCAGCAGAAAGGACAGGCTTTCTGAAGCTTTCTTT. It codes for CASRKDRLSEAFF. The V and J genes are TRBV2 and TRBJ1-1; 7 nucleotides match TRBD1. The germline V gene has CDR1 SNHLY and CDR2 FYNNEI. The CDR3 runs 13 residues. Trimming removed 6 bases from V and 6 bases from J; junction bases left unmatched: 7.

V gene TRBV20-1 combines with J gene TRBJ1-2; TRBD1 matches at 8 bases. Germline lookup yields CDR1 DFQATT and CDR2 SNEGSKA (reference sequence). Losses at the gene ends were 4 bases for V and 3 bases for J; bases not matched to a gene: 16. The CDR3 sequence is 17 residues long. The CDR3 DNA follows: TGCAGTGCTAAAGATTCAGGGGGCCGATTTGGACACTATGGCTACACCTTC. Translating it yields CSAKDSGGRFGHYGYTF.

This sequence joins TRBV29-1 and TRBJ2-5; D uncertain. Germline CDR1 is SQVTM and CDR2 is ANQGSEA. Trimming removed 4 bases from V and 5 bases from J, with 5 bases in between. This CDR3 has 10 residues. The CDR3 DNA reads TGCAGCGTTGGCAGGGAGACCCAGTACTTC. Translated, it gives CSVGRETQYF.

The chain combines TRBV6-1 with TRBJ2-2, with TRBD1 matching 7 bases. The V gene's germline CDR1 is MNHNS and CDR2 SASEGT. CDR3 size: 16 residues. V dropped 4 bases and J dropped 4; count of bases not matched to a gene: 9. The CDR3 spells CASSGRDRVTTGELFF. The CDR3 DNA sequence: TGTGCCAGCAGTGGCCGCGACAGGGTTACCACCGGGGAGCTGTTTTTT.

This clonotype was counted a few times. The chain uses TRBV6-2 or TRBV6-3 and TRBJ2-7; 13 bases map to TRBD2. The V gene end was trimmed by 6 bases and the J gene end by 0 bases; junction bases not matched to a gene: 5. The CDR3 is made up of 16 amino acids. Germline lookup yields CDR1 MNHEY and CDR2 SVGEGT. CDR3 amino acids: CASRGLAGPVSYEQYF. The CDR3 DNA reads TGTGCCAGCAGGGGACTAGCGGGACCAGTCTCCTACGAGCAGTACTTC.

This clonotype came up a few times. This sequence joins TRBV5-1 and TRBJ2-1; TRBD2 might be the D (5 bases). The CDR3 runs 14 residues. Germline-derived CDR1 and CDR2 are SGHRS and YFSETQ. Trimming left V 3 bases short and J 6 bases short, with 13 bases between. The CDR3 bases are TGCGCCAGCAGCTCGGGATTGTGGGGCAATGAGCAGTTCTTC. It yields the protein CASSSGLWGNEQFF.

This clonotype appeared a few times. This sequence joins TRBV29-1 and TRBJ2-3, with unresolved D. V was clipped by 1 base and J by 2 bases, with 10 bases between them. Germline V gene data show CDR1 as SQVTM and CDR2 as ANQGSEA. The CDR3 length is 14 residues. The CDR3 reads CSVEGGVPTDTQYF. In DNA, the CDR3 is TGCAGCGTTGAAGGTGGAGTTCCCACAGATACGCAGTATTTT.

This clonotype has a handful of counts. The J gene is TRBJ2-3, the V gene TRBV5-1, with D perhaps TRBD2 (6 bases). Germline CDR1 reads SGHRS; CDR2 reads YFSETQ. The V and J ends lost 4 bases and 2 bases respectively, with 20 bases between them. This CDR3 comprises 17 residues. For the CDR3, the DNA is TGCGCCAGCAGCACAACCCCCGCCGCGGGGCTCACAGATACGCAGTATTTT. Residues: CASSTTPAAGLTDTQYF.

V is TRBV7-9 and J is TRBJ2-3; no definite D call. V lost 2 bases and J 5 bases, leaving 2 bases between the germline ends. The CDR3 is made up of 11 amino acids. Looked up from germline, CDR1 is SEHNR and CDR2 is FQNEAQ (reference sequence). CDR3 sequence (DNA): TGTGCCAGCAGCTTACGAGATACGCAGTATTTT. Translation gives CASSLRDTQYF. Together with reference TRBV7-9 and TRBJ2-3, the CDR3 gives the full variable domain: DTGVSQNPRHKITKRGQNVTFRCDPISEHNRLYWYRQTLGQGPEFLTYFQNEAQLEKSRLLSDRFSAERPKGSFSTLEIQRTEQGDSAMYLCASSLRDTQYFGPGTRLTVL.